This T cell receptor (beta chain) was recorded in a study of T cell responses to AZD1222 COVID-19 vaccine. As regards this clone: The antigen remains unidentified.

Regarding the study as a whole: There were repertoire samples only from the period after the peak T cell response.

Looked up from germline, CDR1 is SQVTM and CDR2 is ANQGSEA. The CDR3 is 12 residues long. The germline V and J ends were trimmed by 1 base and 4 bases, with 8 bases remaining between them. Here immunoSEQ multiplex PCR was the method, and the copy in TCRdb shows in-frame clones only, minus some. The sample lists about 130,000 clones; 90% to 95% were seen once. The material was peripheral blood, obtained 28 days after the second AZD1222 dose. The origin of this receptor is an adult who received the AZD1222 COVID-19 vaccine. The chain is built from TRBV29-1 and TRBJ2-7, with a weak D call TRBD2 (6 bases). The CDR3 nucleotides read TGCAGCGTTGAAGGTGGGGGGTACGAGCAGTACTTC. Its protein is CSVEGGGYEQYF.